This T cell receptor beta chain was observed in a study of cytomegalovirus exposure and HLA in healthy donors. Germline V gives CDR1 KGHSH, CDR2 LQKENI. The CDR3 totals 14 residues. V lost 4 bases and J 6 bases, leaving 16 bases between the germline ends. Study-wide findings and caveats: In the analysis, some V segments, TRBV6-2 and TRBV6-3 included, were excluded as indistinguishable.

With 60 Vbeta and 13 Jbeta primers, the PCR was carried out. The method was immunoSEQ multiplex PCR; TCRdb's version includes in-frame clones alone and lacks a portion of them. Of about 140,000 clones detected, about 74% appear once; the ten largest clones hold under 5.5%. Note on this clone: Its antigen remains unknown.

The sequencing sample was made of PBMCs. The chain has TRBV18 and TRBJ2-7; TRBD1 might be the D (5 bases). The receptor was derived from a woman aged 50 to 60 in good health and CMV-seronegative. This CDR3 is CASSLNPQGIEQYF. The CDR3 DNA is TGTGCCAGCTCACTTAATCCCCAGGGTATCGAGCAGTACTTC.